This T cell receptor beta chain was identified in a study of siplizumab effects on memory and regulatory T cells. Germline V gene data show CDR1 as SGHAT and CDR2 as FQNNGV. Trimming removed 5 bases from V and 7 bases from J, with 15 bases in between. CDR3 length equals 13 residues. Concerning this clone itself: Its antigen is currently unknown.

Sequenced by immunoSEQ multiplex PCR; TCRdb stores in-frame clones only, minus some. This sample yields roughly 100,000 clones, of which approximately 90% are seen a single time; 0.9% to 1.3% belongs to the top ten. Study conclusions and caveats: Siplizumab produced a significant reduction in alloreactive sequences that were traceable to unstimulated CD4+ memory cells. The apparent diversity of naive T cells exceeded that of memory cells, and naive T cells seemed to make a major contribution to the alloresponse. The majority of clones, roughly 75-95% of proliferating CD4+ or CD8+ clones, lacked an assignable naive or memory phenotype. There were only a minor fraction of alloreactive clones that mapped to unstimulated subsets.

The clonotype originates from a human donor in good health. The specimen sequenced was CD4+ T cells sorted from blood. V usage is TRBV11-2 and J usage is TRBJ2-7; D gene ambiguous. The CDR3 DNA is TGTGCCAGCAGCGCCGGGTTGCTGGGAGAGCAGTACTTC. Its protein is CASSAGLLGEQYF.